Sequencing of this T cell receptor (beta chain) was carried out in a study of T-cell reconstitution after alpha-beta-depleted transplantation in children. Whole-study results and caveats: Surviving recipient T cells and thymic progenitors produced the high day-60 TCRbeta diversity seen in some patients.

As it was prepared, the TCRbeta library received unique molecular identifiers. TCRdb fed the PCR reads into MiXCR, producing one record per CDR3 protein. The sample carries around 450,000 distinct CDR3 sequences, about 11% recorded once. In regard to this clonotype: Its antigen is undetermined.

V lost 10 bases and J lost 3, with 19 bases in between. CDR3 length: 14 residues. Germline V CDR1 and CDR2: LGHNA, YNFKEQ. The TCR originated in a child aged 2-15 years with inherited bone marrow failure, due to receive a stem cell transplant. The V gene is TRBV4-2, the J gene TRBJ2-7; possible D gene TRBD2, 5 bases. The sequenced sample was PBMCs, obtained before TCRalphabeta/CD19-depleted stem cell transplant. CDR3 amino acids: CAMGHGPSCYEQYF. The CDR3 nucleotides read TGTGCCATGGGCCACGGGCCTAGCTGCTACGAGCAGTACTTC.